Below, 17 T cell receptor beta chains from the same sample are listed, as sequenced in a study of blood T cell repertoires in COVID-19. Sequenced by immunoSEQ multiplex PCR; TCRdb stores in-frame clones only, minus some. Of roughly 72,000 clones listed, approximately 90% are singletons. Sequenced sample: peripheral blood. The receptors come from a human donor in a cohort sampled during active COVID-19.

V and J are TRBV28 and TRBJ2-7, with a tentative D call TRBD1 (5 bases). Germline-derived CDR1 and CDR2 are MDHEN and SYDVKM. This CDR3 region has 13 residues. The V end was cut by 6 bases, the J end by 4 bases, with 13 bases between. This CDR3 is CASSQGQEYEQYF. CDR3 bases: TGTGCCAGCAGCCAAGGACAAGAGTACGAGCAGTACTTC.

The chain employs TRBV7-8 and TRBJ2-7; 11 bases match TRBD2. V dropped 1 base and J dropped 2; count of bases not matched to a gene: 4. This CDR3 is built from 16 residues. Per the germline V gene, CDR1 is SGHVS and CDR2 is FQNEAQ. The CDR3 is CASSLGTSGRAYEQYF. The CDR3 coding sequence is TGTGCCAGCAGCTTAGGTACTAGCGGGAGAGCCTACGAGCAGTACTTC.

The chain carries TRBV29-1 and TRBJ2-1, with 14 bases matching TRBD2. The length of the CDR3 is 18 residues. Looked up from germline, CDR1 is SQVTM and CDR2 is ANQGSEA. The V segment lost 6 bases and the J segment 2 bases; nucleotides outside the gene matches: 12. CDR3 in DNA: TGCAGCGTAGAACCGGGACTAGCGGGGGTCTCTACCTACAATGAGCAGTTCTTC. Its translation is CSVEPGLAGVSTYNEQFF.

The V and J genes are TRBV6-6 and TRBJ2-7; 8 bases are shared with TRBD1. Looked up from germline, CDR1 is MNHNY and CDR2 is SVGAGI (reference sequence). The CDR3 consists of 15 residues. V gave up 0 bases and J gave up 7 bases; unmatched junction bases: 8. CDR3 sequence reads: CASSYSGQGAREQYF. The CDR3 DNA reads TGTGCCAGCAGTTACTCGGGTCAGGGGGCGCGGGAGCAGTACTTC.

This chain links TRBV7-2 with TRBJ2-1, with TRBD2 matching 7 bases. The V gene's germline CDR1 is SGHTA and CDR2 FQGNSA. The CDR3 extends over 15 amino acids. V was clipped by 3 bases and J by 2 bases; unmatched bases: 4. The CDR3 loop is CASSLGLTPYNEQFF. Here the CDR3 DNA reads TGTGCCAGCAGCTTGGGACTAACCCCCTACAATGAGCAGTTCTTC.

This chain connects TRBV12-3 or TRBV12-4 to TRBJ2-7; tentatively, D is TRBD1 (6 bases). Trimming removed 6 bases from V and 5 bases from J, with 14 bases in between. The length of the CDR3 is 13 residues. CDR3: CASREGTTHEQYF. The CDR3 DNA reads TGTGCCAGCAGGGAAGGGACAACACACGAGCAGTACTTC.

The rearrangement links TRBV10-3 to TRBJ2-7, with 10 bases aligning to TRBD1. The V gene end was trimmed by 8 bases and the J gene end by 0 bases; junction bases not matched to a gene: 7. Germline V gene sequence: CDR1 ENHRY, CDR2 SYGVKD. This CDR3 comprises 15 residues. CDR3 DNA sequence: TGTGCCATCGGAGACAGGGGGCTCTCCTCCTACGAGCAGTACTTC. It codes for CAIGDRGLSSYEQYF.

The chain carries TRBV7-2 and TRBJ2-7; TRBD2 matches at 11 bases. This CDR3 contains 16 residues. Per germline, CDR1 SGHTA and CDR2 FQGNSA. The trim removed 1 base at V and 9 bases at J, leaving 11 bases unmatched. The CDR3 DNA is TGTGCCAGCAGCTTAGGGGTTCTAGCGGGGGGCTTGGTGCAGTACTTC. It is translated as CASSLGVLAGGLVQYF.

The chain carries TRBV7-3 and TRBJ2-1, with 8 bases identical to TRBD2. The J segment lost 5 bases and the V segment lost 5 bases, leaving 5 bases of the junction unmatched. Germline assignment: CDR1 SGHTA and CDR2 FQGTGA. This CDR3 region has 14 residues. CDR3 sequence reads: CASSETSGHNEQFF. In nucleotides, the CDR3 is TGTGCCAGCAGCGAAACTAGCGGTCACAATGAGCAGTTCTTC.

The J gene is TRBJ1-3, the V gene TRBV5-1; 8 nucleotides align to TRBD1. CDR3 size: 15 residues. Per germline, CDR1 SGHRS and CDR2 YFSETQ. V was pared by 4 bases and J by 0 bases, with 3 bases of the junction left unmatched. The CDR3 nucleotides are TGCGCCAGCAGCGCTGGGACAGGCTCTGGAAACACCATATATTTT. Its protein is CASSAGTGSGNTIYF. The full variable domain, in which reference TRBV5-1 and TRBJ1-3 provide the parts outside the CDR3, is KAGVTQTPRYLIKTRGQQVTLSCSPISGHRSVSWYQQTPGQGLQFLFEYFSETQRNKGNFPGRFSGRQFSNSRSEMNVSTLELGDSALYLCASSAGTGSGNTIYFGEGSWLTVV.

The rearrangement links TRBV27 to TRBJ1-2; 7 bases fit TRBD1. Germline loops: CDR1 MNHEY, CDR2 SMNVEV (reference sequence). This CDR3 contains 13 residues. V dropped 7 bases and J dropped 3; count of bases not matched to a gene: 5. CDR3 sequence: CASKRGRDYGYTF. The DNA for the CDR3 is TGTGCCAGCAAGAGGGGGCGGGACTATGGCTACACCTTC.

V and J are TRBV6-6 and TRBJ1-6; 7 bases agree with TRBD1. Germline assignment: CDR1 MNHNY and CDR2 SVGAGI (reference sequence). The CDR3 length is 15 residues. V lost 7 bases to trimming and J lost 4 bases; unmatched junction nucleotides: 7. The DNA of the CDR3 is TGTGCCAGCACCAGACAGGGCCCGTATAATTCACCCCTCCACTTT. Amino acids: CASTRQGPYNSPLHF.

The chain uses TRBV9 and TRBJ2-5; 7 bases agree with TRBD2. The CDR3 runs to 15 residues. Germline V lookup: CDR1 SGDLS, CDR2 YYNGEE. With 4 bases clipped from V and 5 bases from J, the junction kept 11 bases outside the gene matches. CDR3 loop: CASSLRGGQLETQYF. CDR3 DNA sequence: TGTGCCAGCAGCCTGCGGGGAGGGCAATTGGAGACCCAGTACTTC.

V gene TRBV5-1 combines with J gene TRBJ2-5; D uncertain. CDR3 length equals 15 residues. The V gene's germline CDR1 is SGHRS and CDR2 YFSETQ. The ends were cut back, 0 bases at V and 2 bases at J, with 11 bases in the middle. CDR3 loop: CASSLGSHNQETQYF. The DNA for the CDR3 is TGCGCCAGCAGCTTGGGTAGTCATAATCAAGAGACCCAGTACTTC.

The V call is TRBV7-2, the J call TRBJ2-1, with TRBD2 matching 9 bases. With V trimmed by 5 bases and J by 1 base, 9 bases remained unmatched. The CDR3 extends over 17 amino acids. Germline lookup yields CDR1 SGHTA and CDR2 FQGNSA. This CDR3 is CASSQDSGGVSYNEQFF. CDR3 DNA: TGTGCCAGCAGCCAAGATAGCGGGGGCGTTTCCTACAATGAGCAGTTCTTC.

CDR3 in amino acids: CASSEVGRSAFF. CDR3 sequence (DNA): TGTGCCAGCAGTGAGGTAGGGAGATCAGCTTTCTTT. The chain is built from TRBV25-1 and TRBJ1-1; unclear D gene. The germline CDR1 and CDR2 sequences are MGHDK and SYGVNS. Trimming cost V 3 bases and J 10 bases, with 12 bases left between them. The CDR3 has 12 amino acids.

This chain's CDR3 is CASSLVPERGEQFF. The CDR3 DNA is TGCGCCAGCAGCTTGGTGCCGGAACGGGGTGAGCAGTTCTTC. The gene calls are TRBV5-1 and TRBJ2-1, with D perhaps matching TRBD2 (5 bases). CDR3 length: 14 residues. Per germline, CDR1 SGHRS and CDR2 YFSETQ. The germline V and J ends were trimmed by 0 bases and 9 bases, with 13 bases remaining between them.